These 15 T cell receptor beta chains were sequenced from one sample in a study of blood T cell repertoires in COVID-19. The table came from immunoSEQ multiplex PCR; TCRdb's copy has only in-frame clones and leaves some out. The sample lists 53,000 or so clones, approximately 84% occurring once. Material: peripheral blood. The receptor source for this set is a human donor in a cohort sampled during active COVID-19.

This chain links TRBV6-2 or TRBV6-3 with TRBJ1-2; a weak D match, TRBD1 (6 bases). Germline V lookup: CDR1 MNHEY, CDR2 SVGEGT. Trimming stripped 4 bases from V and 7 bases from J, with 19 bases between. The CDR3 is 15 amino acids. In nucleotides, the CDR3 is TGTGCCAGCAGTTCCGCACCGTCACAGGGTATTGGCTACACCTTC. Translated, it gives CASSSAPSQGIGYTF.

In this sample, this clone turned up once. V usage is TRBV5-1 and J usage is TRBJ2-3, with TRBD2 identical over 12 bases. The CDR3 spans 17 residues. V lost 0 bases and J lost 4; bases outside the gene matches: 6. Germline V CDR1 and CDR2: SGHRS, YFSETQ. The CDR3 spells CASSLVPGLAGSDTQYF. The DNA of the CDR3 is TGCGCCAGCAGCTTGGTACCTGGACTAGCGGGATCAGATACGCAGTATTTT.

This chain connects TRBV3-1 (or the pseudogene TRBV3-2) to TRBJ2-3; 7 nucleotides line up with TRBD2. Germline V gives CDR1 LGHDT, CDR2 YNNKEL (reference sequence). The trim removed 0 bases at V and 5 bases at J, leaving 5 bases unmatched. There are 15 residues in the CDR3. For the CDR3, the DNA is TGTGCCAGCAGCCAAGAATTCCGGGGGGTAGATACGCAGTATTTT. Translation: CASSQEFRGVDTQYF.

This clone has just one count. V is TRBV19 and J is TRBJ2-2, with a possible D match to TRBD1 (5 bases). This CDR3 is 14 amino acids long. The germline CDR1 and CDR2 sequences are LNHDA and SQIVND (reference sequence). The ends were cut back, 3 bases at V and 4 bases at J, with 9 bases in the middle. The CDR3: CASSIRGSTGELFF. DNA for the CDR3: TGTGCCAGTAGTATTAGGGGAAGCACCGGGGAGCTGTTTTTT.

This clone was detected only a few times. The same CDR3 also results from other DNA sequences found in this sample. The chain uses TRBV9 and TRBJ2-1, with TRBD2 matching 12 bases. The V and J ends lost 4 bases and 6 bases, in that order; junction bases with no gene match: 5. This CDR3 spans 15 amino acids. The germline CDR1 and CDR2 sequences are SGDLS and YYNGEE. CDR3 sequence reads: CASSPTSGRTNEQFF. The CDR3 region has the DNA TGTGCCAGCAGCCCCACTAGCGGGAGGACCAATGAGCAGTTCTTC.

The CDR3 nucleotides read TGTGCCAGCAGTGGGGGGACAGGGGGAAGAAGCAAAAACATTCAGTACTTC. Encoded protein: CASSGGTGGRSKNIQYF. This chain uses TRBV2 with TRBJ2-4, with 11 positions matching TRBD1. This CDR3 spans 17 amino acids. V was clipped by 4 bases and J by 3 bases; unmatched bases: 8. Per germline, CDR1 SNHLY and CDR2 FYNNEI. Supplemented by reference TRBV2 and TRBJ2-4, the full variable domain reads EPEVTQTPSHQVTQMGQEVILRCVPISNHLYFYWYRQILGQKVEFLVSFYNNEISEKSEIFDDQFSVERPDGSNFTLKIRSTKLEDSAMYFCASSGGTGGRSKNIQYFGAGTRLSVL.

This clone was seen a few times. This chain joins TRBV19 and TRBJ2-2, with D possibly TRBD2 on 5 matching bases. The ends were cut back, 6 bases at V and 7 bases at J, with 15 bases in the middle. This CDR3 comprises 14 residues. Per the germline V gene, CDR1 is LNHDA and CDR2 is SQIVND (reference sequence). The CDR3 nucleotides read TGTGCCAGTAGCCCGACCAGTGAGGGCGGGGAGCTGTTTTTT. It yields the protein CASSPTSEGGELFF.

This clone was seen a few times. The V call is TRBV18, the J call TRBJ1-2; D is perhaps TRBD1 (5 bases). The CDR3 is 17 amino acids. Germline V gene lookup returns CDR1 KGHSH and CDR2 LQKENI. Trimming left V 3 bases short and J 1 base short, with 18 bases between. CDR3 nucleotide sequence: TGTGCCAGCTCACCTCAGGGCTTGGCGGTTATTAACTATGGCTACACCTTC. Translating gives CASSPQGLAVINYGYTF.

This clone was counted between two and nine times. The V call is TRBV18, the J call TRBJ2-7; no firm D call. There are 11 residues in the CDR3. The V and J ends lost 5 bases and 7 bases respectively, with 9 bases between them. Per germline, CDR1 KGHSH and CDR2 LQKENI. DNA for the CDR3: TGTGCCAGCTCAAGAAACCGGGAGCAGTACTTC. Its translation: CASSRNREQYF.

V and J are TRBV4-2 and TRBJ2-4, with 15 bases fitting TRBD2. The CDR3 has 19 amino acids. Germline loops: CDR1 LGHNA, CDR2 YNFKEQ. J gave up 3 bases and V 3 bases, and 9 bases lay outside the gene matches. The CDR3 DNA reads as TGTGCCAGCAGCCACCCCGGGACTAGCGGGGGGTGGGTCAAAAACATTCAGTACTTC. Its translation: CASSHPGTSGGWVKNIQYF.

The V gene is TRBV3-1 (or the pseudogene TRBV3-2), the J gene TRBJ2-1, with TRBD2 matching 8 bases. The CDR3 extends over 15 amino acids. CDR1 and CDR2 (germline): LGHDT, YNNKEL (reference sequence). J gave up 3 bases and V 3 bases, and 4 bases lay outside the gene matches. The CDR3 DNA sequence: TGTGCCAGCAGCCATCCGAGCGGGGGCTACAATGAGCAGTTCTTC. Translating gives CASSHPSGGYNEQFF.

This clone was found a few times. J is TRBJ1-5 and V is TRBV25-1; 7 positions agree with TRBD1. This CDR3 spans 12 amino acids. CDR1 and CDR2 from the germline V gene are MGHDK and SYGVNS. V was clipped by 8 bases and J by 7 bases; unmatched bases: 5. The CDR3 spells CASLDRPQPQHF. Written as DNA, the CDR3 is TGTGCCAGCTTGGACAGGCCACAGCCCCAGCATTTT.

The chain carries TRBV6-2 or TRBV6-3 and TRBJ1-1, with 10 bases identical to TRBD1. V lost 2 bases, J lost 8 bases, and 5 bases stayed unmatched. From germline, CDR1 is MNHEY and CDR2 SVGEGT. This CDR3 has 14 residues. This CDR3 reads CASSYGGTGVEAFF. CDR3 in DNA: TGTGCCAGCAGTTACGGTGGGACAGGGGTGGAAGCTTTCTTT.

This chain joins TRBV5-4 and TRBJ1-1; no clear D gene. The CDR3 is 15 amino acids. From germline, CDR1 is SGHNT and CDR2 YYREEE (reference sequence). Deletions cut 4 bases from V and 1 base from J, with 14 bases between. The CDR3 bases are TGTGCCAGCAGCCCTATCACCCGGGGGAACACTGAAGCTTTCTTT. Amino acid sequence: CASSPITRGNTEAFF. The whole variable domain, filled in from reference TRBV5-4 and TRBJ1-1, reads ETGVTQSPTHLIKTRGQQVTLRCSSQSGHNTVSWYQQALGQGPQFIFQYYREEENGRGNFPPRFSGLQFPNYSSELNVNALELDDSALYLCASSPITRGNTEAFFGQGTRLTVV.

The rearrangement uses TRBV14 and TRBJ2-7; TRBD2 matches at 12 bases. The CDR3 covers 15 residues. Per germline, CDR1 SGHDN and CDR2 FVKESK. The V gene end was trimmed by 4 bases and the J gene end by 5 bases; junction bases not matched to a gene: 6. CDR3 in amino acids: CASSLRTSGVHEQYF. The CDR3 DNA is TGTGCCAGCAGCCTCCGGACTAGCGGGGTGCACGAGCAGTACTTC.